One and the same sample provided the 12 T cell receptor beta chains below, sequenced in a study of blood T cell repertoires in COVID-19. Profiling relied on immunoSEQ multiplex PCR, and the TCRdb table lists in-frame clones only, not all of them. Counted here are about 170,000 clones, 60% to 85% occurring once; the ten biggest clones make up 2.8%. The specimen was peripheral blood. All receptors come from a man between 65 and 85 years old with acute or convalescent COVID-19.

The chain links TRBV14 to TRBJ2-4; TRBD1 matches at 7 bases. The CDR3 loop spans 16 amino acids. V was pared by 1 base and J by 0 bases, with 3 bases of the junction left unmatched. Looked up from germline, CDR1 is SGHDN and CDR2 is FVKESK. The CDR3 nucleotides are TGTGCCAGCAGCCAAGCCGGGACAGTAGCCAAAAACATTCAGTACTTC. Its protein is CASSQAGTVAKNIQYF.

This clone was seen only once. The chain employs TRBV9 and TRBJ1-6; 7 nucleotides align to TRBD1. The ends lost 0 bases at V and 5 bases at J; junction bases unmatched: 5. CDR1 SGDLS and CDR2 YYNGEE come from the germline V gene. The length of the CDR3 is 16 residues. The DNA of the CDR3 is TGTGCCAGCAGCGTAGCAGAAGGACAGGATAATTCACCCCTCCACTTT. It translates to CASSVAEGQDNSPLHF.

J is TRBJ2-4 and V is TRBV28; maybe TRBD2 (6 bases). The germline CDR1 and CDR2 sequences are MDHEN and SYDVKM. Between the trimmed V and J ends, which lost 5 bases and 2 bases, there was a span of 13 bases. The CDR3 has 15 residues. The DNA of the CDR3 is TGTGCCAGCAGTCCGGGCGGGGACTCCAAAAACATTCAGTACTTC. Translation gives CASSPGGDSKNIQYF.

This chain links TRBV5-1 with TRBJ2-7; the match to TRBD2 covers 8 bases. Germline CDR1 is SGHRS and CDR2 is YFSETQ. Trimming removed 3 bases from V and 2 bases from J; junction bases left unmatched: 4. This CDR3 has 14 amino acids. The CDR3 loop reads CASSSSGGPYEQYF. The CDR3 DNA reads TGCGCCAGCAGCTCGAGCGGGGGACCCTACGAGCAGTACTTC.

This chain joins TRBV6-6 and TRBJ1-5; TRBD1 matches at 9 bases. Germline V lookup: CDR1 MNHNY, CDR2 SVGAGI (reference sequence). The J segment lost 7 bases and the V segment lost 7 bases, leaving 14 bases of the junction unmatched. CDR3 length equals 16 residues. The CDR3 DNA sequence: TGTGCCAGCACCCCCCGGGACAGGGTAGTTATGCAGCCCCAGCATTTT. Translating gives CASTPRDRVVMQPQHF.

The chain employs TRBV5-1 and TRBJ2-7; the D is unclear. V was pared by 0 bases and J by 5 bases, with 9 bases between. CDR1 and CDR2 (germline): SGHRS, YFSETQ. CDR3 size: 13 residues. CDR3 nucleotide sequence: TGCGCCAGCAGCTTGGCCGCCAGAAACGAGCAGTACTTC. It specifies CASSLAARNEQYF.

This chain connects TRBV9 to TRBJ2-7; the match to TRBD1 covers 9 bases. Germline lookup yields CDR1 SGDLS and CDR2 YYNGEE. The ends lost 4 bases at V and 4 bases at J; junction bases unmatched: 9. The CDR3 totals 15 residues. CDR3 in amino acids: CASSRGGTGSYEQYF. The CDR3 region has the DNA TGTGCCAGCAGCAGGGGTGGGACAGGGTCGTACGAGCAGTACTTC.

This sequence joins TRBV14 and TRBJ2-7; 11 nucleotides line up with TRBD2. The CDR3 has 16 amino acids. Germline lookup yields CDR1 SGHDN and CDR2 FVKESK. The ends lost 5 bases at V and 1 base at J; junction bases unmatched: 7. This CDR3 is CASSEKTSGNSYEQYF. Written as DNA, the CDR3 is TGTGCCAGCAGCGAGAAGACTAGCGGGAATTCCTACGAGCAGTACTTC. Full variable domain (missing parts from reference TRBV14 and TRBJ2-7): EAGVTQFPSHSVIEKGQTVTLRCDPISGHDNLYWYRRVMGKEIKFLLHFVKESKQDESGMPNNRFLAERTGGTYSTLKVQPAELEDSGVYFCASSEKTSGNSYEQYFGPGTRLTVT.

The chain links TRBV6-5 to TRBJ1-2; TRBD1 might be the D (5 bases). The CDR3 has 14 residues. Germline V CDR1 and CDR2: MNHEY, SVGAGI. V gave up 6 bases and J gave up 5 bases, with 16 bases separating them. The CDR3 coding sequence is TGTGCCAGCAGGGGGGGGGTTACGCTTTATGGCTACACCTTC. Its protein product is CASRGGVTLYGYTF.

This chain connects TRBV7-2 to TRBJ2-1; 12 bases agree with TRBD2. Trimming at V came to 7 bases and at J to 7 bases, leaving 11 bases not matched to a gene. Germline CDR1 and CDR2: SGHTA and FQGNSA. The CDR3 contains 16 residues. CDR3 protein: CASNPPSGGVLNEQFF. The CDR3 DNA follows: TGTGCCAGCAACCCACCTAGCGGGGGGGTTCTAAATGAGCAGTTCTTC. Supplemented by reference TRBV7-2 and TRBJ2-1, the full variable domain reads GAGVSQSPSNKVTEKGKDVELRCDPISGHTALYWYRQSLGQGLEFLIYFQGNSAPDKSGLPSDRFSAERTGGSVSTLTIQRTQQEDSAVYLCASNPPSGGVLNEQFFGPGTRLTVL.

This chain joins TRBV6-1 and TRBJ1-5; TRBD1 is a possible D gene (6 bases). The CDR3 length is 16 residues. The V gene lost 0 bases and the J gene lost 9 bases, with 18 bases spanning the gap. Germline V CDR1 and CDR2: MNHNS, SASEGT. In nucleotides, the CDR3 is TGTGCCAGCAGTGAAGCTACAGGGATGCCTGTGAGGCCCCAGCATTTT. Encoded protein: CASSEATGMPVRPQHF.

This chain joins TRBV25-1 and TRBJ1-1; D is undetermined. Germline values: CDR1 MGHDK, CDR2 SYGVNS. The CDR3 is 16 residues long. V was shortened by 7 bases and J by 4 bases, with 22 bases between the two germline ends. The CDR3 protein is CASKLSVAARGTEAFF. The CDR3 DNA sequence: TGTGCCAGCAAACTCTCCGTCGCTGCTCGGGGCACTGAAGCTTTCTTT. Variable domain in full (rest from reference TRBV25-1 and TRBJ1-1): EADIYQTPRYLVIGTGKKITLECSQTMGHDKMYWYQQDPGMELHLIHYSYGVNSTEKGDLSSESTVSRIRTEHFPLTLESARPSHTSQYLCASKLSVAARGTEAFFGQGTRLTVV.